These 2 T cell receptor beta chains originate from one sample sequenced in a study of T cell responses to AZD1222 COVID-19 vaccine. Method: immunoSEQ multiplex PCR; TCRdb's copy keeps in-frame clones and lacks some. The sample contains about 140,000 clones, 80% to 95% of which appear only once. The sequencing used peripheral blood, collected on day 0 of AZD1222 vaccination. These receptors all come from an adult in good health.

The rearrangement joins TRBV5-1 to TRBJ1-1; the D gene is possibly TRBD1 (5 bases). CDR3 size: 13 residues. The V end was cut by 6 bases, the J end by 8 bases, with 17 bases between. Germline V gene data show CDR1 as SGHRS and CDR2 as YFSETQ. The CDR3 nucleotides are TGCGCCAGCAACCCAAAGGGTGCAGGGGAAGCTTTCTTT. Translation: CASNPKGAGEAFF.

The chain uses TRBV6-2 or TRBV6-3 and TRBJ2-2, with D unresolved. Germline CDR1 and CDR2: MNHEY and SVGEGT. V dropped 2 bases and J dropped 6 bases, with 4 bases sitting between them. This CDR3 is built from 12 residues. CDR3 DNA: TGTGCCAGCAGTTACCCTCCCGGGGAGCTGTTTTTT. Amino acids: CASSYPPGELFF.